The 27 T cell receptor beta chains presented below share a single source sample, sequenced in a study of monozygotic twins with inflammatory bowel disease. For each CDR3 protein, TCRdb gives one entry from its re-call of the 5' RACE reads, without DNA. This sample lists around 210,000 distinct CDR3 sequences; its ten largest clones have roughly 8%. Sequencing was done on a sample of blood. These receptor sequences come from a human donor with ulcerative colitis or Crohn's disease, or a healthy co-twin of an affected twin (not recorded which).

The V call is TRBV5-1, the J call TRBJ1-3. Looked up from germline, CDR1 is SGHRS and CDR2 is YFSETQ. The CDR3 length is 15 residues. CDR3 amino acids: CASSLDSYSGNTIYF.

V gene TRBV7-9 combines with J gene TRBJ1-6. This CDR3 spans 13 amino acids. The germline gives CDR1 SEHNR, CDR2 FQNEAQ (reference sequence). CDR3 in amino acids: CASTFRENSPLHF.

This chain links TRBV6-6 with TRBJ2-7; TCRdb's D call, TRBD2, is unchecked because there is no DNA. The germline gives CDR1 MNHNY, CDR2 SVGAGI (reference sequence). The CDR3 has 14 residues. CDR3 loop: CASSSSGGVFEQYF.

V usage is TRBV20-1 and J usage is TRBJ2-3; TCRdb indicates TRBD1, and absent DNA this call remains unverified. The CDR3 contains 17 residues. Germline V lookup: CDR1 DFQATT, CDR2 SNEGSKA (reference sequence). The CDR3 protein is CSARPPTGTGVPDTQYF.

The rearrangement uses TRBV20-1 and TRBJ2-2; no DNA is available, so the TRBD1 call from TCRdb remains unchecked. This CDR3 has 15 amino acids. Germline lookup yields CDR1 DFQATT and CDR2 SNEGSKA (reference sequence). CDR3 sequence: CSANPDSSNTGELFF.

V usage is TRBV3-1 and J usage is TRBJ2-1. This CDR3 is built from 11 residues. Germline values: CDR1 LGHDT, CDR2 YNNKEL (reference sequence). This CDR3 reads CASSGVYEQFF.

CDR3 protein: CSARGFSGSNQPQHF. The V call is TRBV20-1, the J call TRBJ1-5; TCRdb picks TRBD1, but there is no DNA to check that call. The CDR3 consists of 15 residues. From germline, CDR1 is DFQATT and CDR2 SNEGSKA (reference sequence).

This rearrangement joins TRBV27 to TRBJ2-1; the D call from TCRdb, TRBD2, cannot be confirmed without DNA. This CDR3 has 16 residues. Looked up from germline, CDR1 is MNHEY and CDR2 is SMNVEV (reference sequence). CDR3 region: CASSLKTSGAYNEQFF.

The rearrangement links TRBV29-1 to TRBJ1-1. Per the germline V gene, CDR1 is SQVTM and CDR2 is ANQGSEA. The CDR3 has 14 amino acids. The CDR3 is CSVEGSQSNTEAFF.

This sequence joins TRBV6-2 or TRBV6-3 and TRBJ2-1; TCRdb's assignment of TRBD1 cannot be checked, as there is no DNA. From germline, CDR1 is MNHEY and CDR2 SVGEGT. This CDR3 has 18 residues. The CDR3 sequence is CASSYSSSPGTGYNEQFF.

This rearrangement joins TRBV7-2 to TRBJ2-3; TCRdb's D call, TRBD1, is unchecked because there is no DNA. Germline-derived CDR1 and CDR2 are SGHTA and FQGNSA. The CDR3 totals 14 residues. This CDR3 reads CASSLGSGRNTQYF.

V and J are TRBV6-2 or TRBV6-3 and TRBJ2-1. The CDR3 is 15 residues long. Germline values: CDR1 MNHEY, CDR2 SVGEGT. The CDR3 protein is CASHPHGRSYNEQFF.

The rearrangement links TRBV27 to TRBJ1-1. The CDR3 length is 15 residues. From germline, CDR1 is MNHEY and CDR2 SMNVEV (reference sequence). CDR3 loop: CASSFRGVGNTEAFF.

The V gene is TRBV20-1, the J gene TRBJ2-1. Germline values: CDR1 DFQATT, CDR2 SNEGSKA (reference sequence). The CDR3 sequence is 14 residues long. The CDR3 is CSARDIRQTREQFF.

The chain couples TRBV7-2 to TRBJ2-2. The CDR3 extends over 14 amino acids. The germline CDR1 and CDR2 sequences are SGHTA and FQGNSA. CDR3 sequence reads: CASSLEIMGGELFF.

This chain's CDR3 is CASSQDRIGAQYF. This rearrangement joins TRBV4-3 to TRBJ2-5. The germline gives CDR1 LGHNA, CDR2 YSLEER. This CDR3 is 13 amino acids long.

This chain links TRBV14 with TRBJ2-2; TCRdb's D call of TRBD2 is untestable without DNA. CDR3 length equals 17 residues. CDR1 and CDR2 from the germline V gene are SGHDN and FVKESK. The CDR3 region is CASSQVALAGVLGELFF.

The rearrangement links TRBV11-2 to TRBJ2-1; lacking DNA, the TRBD2 call made by TCRdb goes unchecked. The germline gives CDR1 SGHAT, CDR2 FQNNGV. This CDR3 contains 15 residues. CDR3 amino acids: CASSVRYGEHNEQFF.

The CDR3 sequence: CASSAYRDNYEQYF. This chain connects TRBV25-1 to TRBJ2-7; TCRdb proposes TRBD1, but this gene call is untestable without DNA. CDR3 length: 14 residues. In germline, CDR1 is MGHDK, CDR2 SYGVNS.

The chain carries TRBV6-5 and TRBJ2-5. This CDR3 region has 14 residues. Looked up from germline, CDR1 is MNHEY and CDR2 is SVGAGI. CDR3: CASSYERDVETQYF.

The CDR3 here is CASRLVQGFNSPLHF. The V and J genes are TRBV27 and TRBJ1-6; TCRdb's D call of TRBD1 is untestable without DNA. The germline V gene encodes CDR1 MNHEY and CDR2 SMNVEV (reference sequence). The CDR3 totals 15 residues.

This CDR3 reads CASGKGEETQYF. The genes are TRBV5-1 and TRBJ2-5. CDR3 length: 12 residues. The germline V gene encodes CDR1 SGHRS and CDR2 YFSETQ.

CDR3 sequence reads: CASSLKSSSGPTDTQYF. J is TRBJ2-3 and V is TRBV7-3. Germline assignment: CDR1 SGHTA and CDR2 FQGTGA. The CDR3 runs 17 residues. Complete variable domain (other parts from reference TRBV7-3 and TRBJ2-3): GAGVSQTPSNKVTEKGKYVELRCDPISGHTALYWYRQSLGQGPEFLIYFQGTGAADDSGLPNDRFFAVRPEGSVSTLKIQRTERGDSAVYLCASSLKSSSGPTDTQYFGPGTRLTVL.

The J gene is TRBJ2-7, the V gene TRBV2; TCRdb names TRBD1, which stays unverified in the absence of DNA. This CDR3 contains 14 residues. The germline gives CDR1 SNHLY, CDR2 FYNNEI. The CDR3: CASSKGVLAYEQYF.

The V gene is TRBV18, the J gene TRBJ2-1; without DNA, the TCRdb call of TRBD1 cannot be checked. Germline-derived CDR1 and CDR2 are KGHSH and LQKENI. CDR3 length: 14 amino acids. CDR3 in amino acids: CASSDGMQSNEQFF.

The chain has TRBV7-2 and TRBJ2-1. This CDR3 is built from 12 residues. Germline CDR1 is SGHTA and CDR2 is FQGNSA. CDR3: CASIGPYREQFF.

CDR3 protein: CASSLTGEMSEQYF. V is TRBV7-2 and J is TRBJ2-7; TCRdb outputs TRBD1, but without DNA this stays unchecked. The germline V gene has CDR1 SGHTA and CDR2 FQGNSA. The CDR3 is 14 residues long.